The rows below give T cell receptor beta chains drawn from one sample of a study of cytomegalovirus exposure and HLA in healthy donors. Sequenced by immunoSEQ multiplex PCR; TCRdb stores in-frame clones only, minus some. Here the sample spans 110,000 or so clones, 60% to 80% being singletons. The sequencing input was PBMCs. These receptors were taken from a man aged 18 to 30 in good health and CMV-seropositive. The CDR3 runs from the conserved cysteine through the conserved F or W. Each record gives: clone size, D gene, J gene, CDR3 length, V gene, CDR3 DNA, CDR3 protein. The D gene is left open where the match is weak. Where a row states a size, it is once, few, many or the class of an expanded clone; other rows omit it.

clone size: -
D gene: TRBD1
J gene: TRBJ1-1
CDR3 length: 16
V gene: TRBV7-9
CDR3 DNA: TGTTCCAGCAGCTTAGGGACAGGGGGCCTGAACACTGAAGCTTTCTTT
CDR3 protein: CSSSLGTGGLNTEAFF

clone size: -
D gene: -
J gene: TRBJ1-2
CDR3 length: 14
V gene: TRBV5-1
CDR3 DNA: TGCGCCAGCAGCTTGGATGGGGCAGGGGTAGGCTACACCTTC
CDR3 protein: CASSLDGAGVGYTF

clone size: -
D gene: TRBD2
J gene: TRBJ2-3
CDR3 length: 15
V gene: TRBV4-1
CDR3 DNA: TGCGCCAGCAGCCCGCCGACTAGCGGCACAGATACGCAGTATTTT
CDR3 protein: CASSPPTSGTDTQYF

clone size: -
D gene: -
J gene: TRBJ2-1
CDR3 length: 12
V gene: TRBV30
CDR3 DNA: TGTGCCTGGACGTCTGGAGTGGGTGAGCAGTTCTTC
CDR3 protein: CAWTSGVGEQFF

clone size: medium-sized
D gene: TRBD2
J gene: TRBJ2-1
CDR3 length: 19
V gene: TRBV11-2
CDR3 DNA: TGTGCCAGCAGCTTATCAGGACTAGCGGGGGCCGCTAAGAGGAATGAGCAGTTCTTC
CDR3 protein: CASSLSGLAGAAKRNEQFF

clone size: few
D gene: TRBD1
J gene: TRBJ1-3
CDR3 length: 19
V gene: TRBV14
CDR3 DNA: TGTGCCAGCAGCCAAGATATGGGGACAGGGGGCACCTTTGGAAACACCATATATTTT
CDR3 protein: CASSQDMGTGGTFGNTIYF

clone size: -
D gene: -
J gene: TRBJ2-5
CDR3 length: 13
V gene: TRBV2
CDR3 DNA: TGTGCCAGCAACGACCGAGGATCGGTGACCCAGTACTTC
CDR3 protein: CASNDRGSVTQYF

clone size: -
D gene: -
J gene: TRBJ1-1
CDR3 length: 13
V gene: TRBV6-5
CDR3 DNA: TGTGCCAGTCAACCGGGGGGGAACACTGAAGCTTTCTTT
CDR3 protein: CASQPGGNTEAFF

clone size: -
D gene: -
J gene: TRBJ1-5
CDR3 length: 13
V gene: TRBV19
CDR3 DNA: TGTGCCAGTAGAATCGGGTACAATCAGCCCCAGCATTTT
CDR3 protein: CASRIGYNQPQHF

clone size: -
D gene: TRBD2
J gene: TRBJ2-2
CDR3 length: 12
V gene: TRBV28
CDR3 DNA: TGTGCCGGGGGGGGGAACACCGGGGAGCTGTTTTTT
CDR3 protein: CAGGGNTGELFF

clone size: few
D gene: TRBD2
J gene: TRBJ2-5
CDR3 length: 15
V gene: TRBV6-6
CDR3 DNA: TGTGCCATTGGACTAGCGGGGGCGGCTAAAGAGACCCAGTACTTC
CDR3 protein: CAIGLAGAAKETQYF

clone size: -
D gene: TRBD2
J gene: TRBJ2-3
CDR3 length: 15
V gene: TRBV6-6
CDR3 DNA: TGTGCCAGCAGTGCGGGGGGGCTCCCGAGCGATACGCAGTATTTT
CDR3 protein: CASSAGGLPSDTQYF

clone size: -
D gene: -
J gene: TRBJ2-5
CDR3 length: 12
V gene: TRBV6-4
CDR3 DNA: TGTGCCAGCGAAGGGGAATCGGAGACCCAGTACTTC
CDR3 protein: CASEGESETQYF

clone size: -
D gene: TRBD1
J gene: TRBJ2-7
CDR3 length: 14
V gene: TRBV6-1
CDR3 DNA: TGTGCCAGCAGTCAGTCGACAGGGTCCTACGAGCAGTACTTC
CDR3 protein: CASSQSTGSYEQYF

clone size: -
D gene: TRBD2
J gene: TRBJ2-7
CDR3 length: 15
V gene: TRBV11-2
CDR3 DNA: TGTGCCAGCAGCTTATTAGCGGGGGGTTCGTACGAGCAGTACTTC
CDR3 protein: CASSLLAGGSYEQYF

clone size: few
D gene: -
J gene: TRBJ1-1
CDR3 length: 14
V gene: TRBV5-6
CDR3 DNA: TGTGCCAGCAGCTTAGTTGAGAAAAACACTGAAGCTTTCTTT
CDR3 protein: CASSLVEKNTEAFF

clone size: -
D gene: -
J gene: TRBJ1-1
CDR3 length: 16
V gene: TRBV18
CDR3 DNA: TGTGCCAGCTCACCACTTACAGCGGGTATGAACACTGAAGCTTTCTTT
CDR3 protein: CASSPLTAGMNTEAFF

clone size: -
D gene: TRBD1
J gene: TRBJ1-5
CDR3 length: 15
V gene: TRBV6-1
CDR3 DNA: TGTGCCAGCAGACAACAGGGGGTGTCCAATCAGCCCCAGCATTTT
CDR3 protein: CASRQQGVSNQPQHF

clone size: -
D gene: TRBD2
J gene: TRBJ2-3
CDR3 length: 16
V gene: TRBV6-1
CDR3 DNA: TGTGCCAGCAGTGAGCTAGCGGGGGGAAACACAGATACGCAGTATTTT
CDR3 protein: CASSELAGGNTDTQYF

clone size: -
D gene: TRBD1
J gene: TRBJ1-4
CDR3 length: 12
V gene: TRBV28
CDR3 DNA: TGTGCCAGCAGTTTTTGGACAGGGAAGTTGTTTTTT
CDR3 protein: CASSFWTGKLFF

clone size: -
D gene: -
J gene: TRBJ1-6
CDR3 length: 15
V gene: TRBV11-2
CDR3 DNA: TGTGCCAGCAGCCCGGGCGGGAGAGGTGGTTCACCCCTCCACTTT
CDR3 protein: CASSPGGRGGSPLHF

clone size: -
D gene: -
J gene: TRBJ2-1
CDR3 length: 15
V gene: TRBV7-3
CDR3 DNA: TGTGCCAGCAGCTTATCACGAGGCGAGACCTCGGAGCAGTTCTTC
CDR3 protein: CASSLSRGETSEQFF

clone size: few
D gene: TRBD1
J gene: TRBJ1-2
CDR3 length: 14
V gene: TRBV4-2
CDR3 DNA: TGTGCCAGCTCTTCTACAGGGGATAACTATGGCTACACCTTC
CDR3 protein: CASSSTGDNYGYTF

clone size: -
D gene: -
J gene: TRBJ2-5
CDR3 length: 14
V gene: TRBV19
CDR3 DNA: TGTGCCAGTAGTCGAGACAGGTGGCAAGAGACCCAGTACTTC
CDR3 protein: CASSRDRWQETQYF

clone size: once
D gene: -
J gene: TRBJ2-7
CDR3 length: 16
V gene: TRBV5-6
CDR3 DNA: TGTGCCAGCAGCTTGGCGACCTCGGGACTCTACTACGAGCAGTACTTC
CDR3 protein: CASSLATSGLYYEQYF

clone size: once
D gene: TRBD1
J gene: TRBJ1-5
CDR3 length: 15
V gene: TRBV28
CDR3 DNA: TGTGCCAGCAGGTTTACAGGGGCCCCAAATCAGCCCCAGCATTTT
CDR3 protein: CASRFTGAPNQPQHF

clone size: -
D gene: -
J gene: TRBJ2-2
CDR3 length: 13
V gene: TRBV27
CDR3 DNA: TGTGCCAGCAGTACCAGACAGATCGGGGAGCTGTTTTTT
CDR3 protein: CASSTRQIGELFF

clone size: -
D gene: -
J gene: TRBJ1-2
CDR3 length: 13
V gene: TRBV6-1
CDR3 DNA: TGTGCCAGCAGTGAAACAGCAAACTATGGCTACACCTTC
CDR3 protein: CASSETANYGYTF

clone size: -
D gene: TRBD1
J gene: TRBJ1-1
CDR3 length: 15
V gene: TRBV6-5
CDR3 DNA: TGTGCCAGCAGCTCCCGGACAGGGTGGGGGACTGAAGCTTTCTTT
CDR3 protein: CASSSRTGWGTEAFF

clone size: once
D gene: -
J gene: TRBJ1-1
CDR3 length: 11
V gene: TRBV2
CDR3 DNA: TGTGCCAGCATGAGGGACACTGAAGCTTTCTTT
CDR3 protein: CASMRDTEAFF

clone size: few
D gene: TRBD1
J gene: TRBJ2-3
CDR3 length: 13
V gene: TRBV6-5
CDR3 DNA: TGTGCCAGCAACCAGGGGGCCGAAGATACGCAGTATTTT
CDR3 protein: CASNQGAEDTQYF

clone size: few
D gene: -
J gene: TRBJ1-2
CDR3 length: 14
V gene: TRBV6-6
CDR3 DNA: TGTGCCAGCAGGAACCAGGGGATCGACTATGGCTACACCTTC
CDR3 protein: CASRNQGIDYGYTF

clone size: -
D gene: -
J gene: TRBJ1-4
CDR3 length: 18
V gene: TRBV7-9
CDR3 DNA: TGTTCCAGCAGTCGAGGACAGATGCCCGTTGCAACTAATGAAAAACTGTTTTTT
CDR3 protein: CSSSRGQMPVATNEKLFF

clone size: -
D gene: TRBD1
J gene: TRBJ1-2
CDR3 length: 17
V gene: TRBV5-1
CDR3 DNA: TGCGCCAGCAGCGCGCGGACAGGAGAGATCATGGACTATGGCTACACCTTC
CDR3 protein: CASSARTGEIMDYGYTF

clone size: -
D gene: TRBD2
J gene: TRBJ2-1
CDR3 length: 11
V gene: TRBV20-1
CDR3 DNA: TGCAGTGCTTTAGGACTAGCGGAGCAGTTCTTC
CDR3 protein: CSALGLAEQFF

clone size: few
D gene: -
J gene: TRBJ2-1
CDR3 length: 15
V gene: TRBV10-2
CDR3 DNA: TGCGCCAGCGGCGGTGCGGCGGGGTCCTACAATGAGCAGTTCTTC
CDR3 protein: CASGGAAGSYNEQFF

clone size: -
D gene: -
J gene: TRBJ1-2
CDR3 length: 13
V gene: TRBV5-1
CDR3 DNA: TGCGCCAGCAGCCACGGGGAGGCAGGAGGCTACACCTTC
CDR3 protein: CASSHGEAGGYTF